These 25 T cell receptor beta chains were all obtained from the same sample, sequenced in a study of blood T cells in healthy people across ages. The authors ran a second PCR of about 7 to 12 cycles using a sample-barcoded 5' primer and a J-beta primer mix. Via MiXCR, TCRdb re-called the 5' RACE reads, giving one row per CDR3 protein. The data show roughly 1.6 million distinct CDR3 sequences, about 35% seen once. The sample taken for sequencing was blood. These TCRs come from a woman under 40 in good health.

The CDR3 sequence is CASSYVASWSYEQYF. The CDR3, as DNA: TGTGCCAGCAGTTACGTAGCTAGCTGGTCCTACGAGCAGTACTTC. The chain has TRBV6-2 or TRBV6-3 and TRBJ2-7; the D gene is possibly TRBD2 (5 bases). Between the trimmed V and J ends, which lost 2 bases and 1 base, there was a span of 12 bases. This CDR3 is 15 amino acids long. From germline, CDR1 is MNHEY and CDR2 SVGEGT.

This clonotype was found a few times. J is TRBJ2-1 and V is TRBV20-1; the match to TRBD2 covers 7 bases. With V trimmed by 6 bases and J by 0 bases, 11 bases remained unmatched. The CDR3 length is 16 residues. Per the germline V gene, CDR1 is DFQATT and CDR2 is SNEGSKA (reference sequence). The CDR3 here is CSAPGRLGGSYNEQFF. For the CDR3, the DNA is TGCAGTGCCCCCGGGAGGTTGGGCGGCTCCTACAATGAGCAGTTCTTC.

The CDR3 loop is CASSEAGRWTYYGYTF. In DNA, the CDR3 is TGTGCCAGCAGTGAAGCGGGACGATGGACTTACTATGGCTACACCTTC. V gene TRBV6-1 combines with J gene TRBJ1-2, with a tentative D call TRBD1 (5 bases). The germline V gene has CDR1 MNHNS and CDR2 SASEGT. This CDR3 spans 16 amino acids. The germline V and J ends were trimmed by 0 bases and 3 bases, with 14 bases remaining between them.

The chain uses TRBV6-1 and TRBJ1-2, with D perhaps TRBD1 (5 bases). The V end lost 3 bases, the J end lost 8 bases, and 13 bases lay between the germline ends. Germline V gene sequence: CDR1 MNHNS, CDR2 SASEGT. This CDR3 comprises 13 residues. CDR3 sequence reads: CASSDRGVWGYTF. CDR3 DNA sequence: TGTGCCAGCAGTGACCGGGGGGTATGGGGCTACACCTTC.

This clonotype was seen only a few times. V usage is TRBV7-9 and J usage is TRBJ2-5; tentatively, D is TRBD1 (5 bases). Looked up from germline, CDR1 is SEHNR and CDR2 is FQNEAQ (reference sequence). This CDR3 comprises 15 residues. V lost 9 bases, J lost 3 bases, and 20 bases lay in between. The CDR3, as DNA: TGTGCCAGTAGAATCCCAGGGAATCAGAAAGAGACCCAGTACTTC. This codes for CASRIPGNQKETQYF.

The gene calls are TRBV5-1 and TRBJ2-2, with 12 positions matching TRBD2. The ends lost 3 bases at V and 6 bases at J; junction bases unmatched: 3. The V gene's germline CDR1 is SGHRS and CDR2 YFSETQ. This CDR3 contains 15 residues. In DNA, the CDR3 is TGCGCCAGCAGCTGGACTAGCGGGGTCGCCGGGGAGCTGTTTTTT. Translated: CASSWTSGVAGELFF. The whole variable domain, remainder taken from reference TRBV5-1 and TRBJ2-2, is KAGVTQTPRYLIKTRGQQVTLSCSPISGHRSVSWYQQTPGQGLQFLFEYFSETQRNKGNFPGRFSGRQFSNSRSEMNVSTLELGDSALYLCASSWTSGVAGELFFGEGSRLTVL.

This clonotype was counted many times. The CDR3 bases are TGTGCCAGCAGCTCCCCCGCCCTAAACAATGAGCAGTTCTTC. This gives the protein CASSSPALNNEQFF. The gene calls are TRBV7-9 and TRBJ2-1; no definite D call. The CDR3 runs 14 residues. Germline CDR1 reads SEHNR; CDR2 reads FQNEAQ (reference sequence). V lost 4 bases to trimming and J lost 5 bases, with 12 bases between them.

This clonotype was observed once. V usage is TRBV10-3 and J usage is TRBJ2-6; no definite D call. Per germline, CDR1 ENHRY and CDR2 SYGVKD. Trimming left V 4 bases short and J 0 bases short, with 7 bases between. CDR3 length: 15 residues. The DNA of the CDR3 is TGTGCCATCAGTGGAGTAGGCTCTGGGGCCAACGTCCTGACTTTC. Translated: CAISGVGSGANVLTF.

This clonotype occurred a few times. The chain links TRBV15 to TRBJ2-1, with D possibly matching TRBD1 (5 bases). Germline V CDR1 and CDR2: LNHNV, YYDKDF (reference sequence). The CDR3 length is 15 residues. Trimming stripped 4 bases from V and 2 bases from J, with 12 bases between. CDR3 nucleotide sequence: TGTGCCACCAGCAAAACTCGACAGACCTACAATGAGCAGTTCTTC. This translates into CATSKTRQTYNEQFF.

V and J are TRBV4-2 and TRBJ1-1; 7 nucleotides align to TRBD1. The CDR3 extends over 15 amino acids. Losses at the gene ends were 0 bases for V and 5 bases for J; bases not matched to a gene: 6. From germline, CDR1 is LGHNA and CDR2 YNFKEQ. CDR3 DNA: TGTGCCAGCAGCCAAGATGGTGCAGGGGGTACTGAAGCTTTCTTT. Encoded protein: CASSQDGAGGTEAFF.

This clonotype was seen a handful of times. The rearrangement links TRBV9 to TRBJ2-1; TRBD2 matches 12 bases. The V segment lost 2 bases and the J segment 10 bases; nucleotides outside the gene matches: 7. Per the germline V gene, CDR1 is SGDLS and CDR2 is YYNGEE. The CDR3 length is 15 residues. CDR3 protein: CASSVPSGGAKEQFF. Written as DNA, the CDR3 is TGTGCCAGCAGCGTTCCTAGCGGGGGGGCAAAAGAGCAGTTCTTC.

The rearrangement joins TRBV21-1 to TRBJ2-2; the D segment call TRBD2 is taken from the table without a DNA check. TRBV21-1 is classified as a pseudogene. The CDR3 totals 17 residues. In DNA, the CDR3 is TGTGCCAGCAGCAAGCGGACTAGCGGGAGAGGGACCGGGGAGCTGTTTTTT. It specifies CASSKRTSGRGTGELFF.

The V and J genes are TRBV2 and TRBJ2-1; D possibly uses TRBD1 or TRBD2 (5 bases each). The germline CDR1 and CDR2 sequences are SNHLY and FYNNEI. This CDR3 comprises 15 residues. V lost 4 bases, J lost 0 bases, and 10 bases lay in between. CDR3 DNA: TGTGCCAGCAGTGTGGTGGGGGACTCCTACAATGAGCAGTTCTTC. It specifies CASSVVGDSYNEQFF.

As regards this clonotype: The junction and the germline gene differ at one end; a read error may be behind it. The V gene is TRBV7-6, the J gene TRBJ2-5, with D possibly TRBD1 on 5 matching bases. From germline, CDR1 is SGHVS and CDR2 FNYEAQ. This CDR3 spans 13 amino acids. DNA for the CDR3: TGTGCCAGCAACGGACACTTACAAGAGGCCCAGTACTTC. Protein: CASNGHLQEAQYF.

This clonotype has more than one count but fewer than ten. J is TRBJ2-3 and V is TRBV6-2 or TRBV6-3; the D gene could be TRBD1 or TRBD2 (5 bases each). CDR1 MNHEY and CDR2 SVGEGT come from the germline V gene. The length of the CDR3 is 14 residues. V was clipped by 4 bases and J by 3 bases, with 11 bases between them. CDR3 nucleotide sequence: TGTGCCAGCAGTTGGGGACCGGGAACAGATACGCAGTATTTT. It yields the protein CASSWGPGTDTQYF.

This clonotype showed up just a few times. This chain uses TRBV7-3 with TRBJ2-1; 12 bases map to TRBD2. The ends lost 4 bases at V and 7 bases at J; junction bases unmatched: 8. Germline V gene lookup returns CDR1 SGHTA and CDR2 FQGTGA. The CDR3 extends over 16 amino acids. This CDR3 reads CASSSLTSGSKNEQFF. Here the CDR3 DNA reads TGTGCCAGCAGCTCCTTGACTAGCGGGAGTAAAAATGAGCAGTTCTTC.

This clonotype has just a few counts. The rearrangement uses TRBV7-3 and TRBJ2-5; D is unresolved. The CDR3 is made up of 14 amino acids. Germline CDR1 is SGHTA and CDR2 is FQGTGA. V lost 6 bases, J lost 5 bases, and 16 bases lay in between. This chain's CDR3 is CASSGDPSRETQYF. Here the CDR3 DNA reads TGTGCCAGCAGTGGAGACCCTTCGAGGGAGACCCAGTACTTC.

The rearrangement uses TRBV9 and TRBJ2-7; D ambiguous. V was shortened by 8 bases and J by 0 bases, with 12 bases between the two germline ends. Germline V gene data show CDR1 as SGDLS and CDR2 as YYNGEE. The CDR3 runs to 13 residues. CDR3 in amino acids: CASDWRSSYEQYF. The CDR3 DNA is TGTGCCAGTGATTGGCGGAGCTCCTACGAGCAGTACTTC.

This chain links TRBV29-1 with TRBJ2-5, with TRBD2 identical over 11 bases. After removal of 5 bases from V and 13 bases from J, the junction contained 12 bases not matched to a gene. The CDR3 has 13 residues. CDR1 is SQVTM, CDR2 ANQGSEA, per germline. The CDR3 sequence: CSVRSGRGGERYF. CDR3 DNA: TGCAGCGTTCGTAGCGGGAGGGGGGGCGAGCGGTACTTC.

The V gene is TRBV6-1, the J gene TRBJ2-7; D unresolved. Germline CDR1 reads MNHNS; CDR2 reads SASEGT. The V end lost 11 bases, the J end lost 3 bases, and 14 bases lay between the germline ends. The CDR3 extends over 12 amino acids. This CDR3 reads CAARTGDYEQYF. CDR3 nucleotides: TGTGCCGCACGGACGGGTGACTACGAGCAGTACTTC.

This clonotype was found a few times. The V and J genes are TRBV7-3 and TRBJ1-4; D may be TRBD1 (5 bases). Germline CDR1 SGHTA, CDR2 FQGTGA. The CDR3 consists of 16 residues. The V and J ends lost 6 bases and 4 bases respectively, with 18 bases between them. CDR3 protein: CASRCKGQGLNEKLFF. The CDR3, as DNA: TGTGCCAGCAGATGTAAGGGGCAGGGCCTTAATGAAAAACTGTTTTTT.

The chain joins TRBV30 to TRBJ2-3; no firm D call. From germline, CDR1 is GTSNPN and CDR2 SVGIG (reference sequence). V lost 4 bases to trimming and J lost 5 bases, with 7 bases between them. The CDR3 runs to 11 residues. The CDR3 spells CAWKHRDTQYF. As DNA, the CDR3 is TGTGCCTGGAAACACAGAGATACGCAGTATTTT.

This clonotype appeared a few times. This CDR3 is CASSDEAAGVTDTQYF. The CDR3 coding sequence is TGCGCCAGCAGTGACGAAGCGGCTGGGGTCACAGATACGCAGTATTTT. This chain uses TRBV10-1 with TRBJ2-3; possible D gene TRBD2, 5 bases. The CDR3 has 16 amino acids. Trimming shortened V by 3 bases and J by 2 bases, and 15 bases separated the two germline ends. CDR1 is WNHNN, CDR2 SYGVQD, per germline (reference sequence).

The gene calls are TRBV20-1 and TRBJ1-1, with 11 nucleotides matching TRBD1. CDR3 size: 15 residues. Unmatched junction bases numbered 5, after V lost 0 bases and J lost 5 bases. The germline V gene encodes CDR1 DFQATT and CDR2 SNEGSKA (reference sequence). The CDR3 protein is CSARDVGQGGTEAFF. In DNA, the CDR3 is TGCAGTGCTAGAGATGTGGGACAGGGGGGGACTGAAGCTTTCTTT.

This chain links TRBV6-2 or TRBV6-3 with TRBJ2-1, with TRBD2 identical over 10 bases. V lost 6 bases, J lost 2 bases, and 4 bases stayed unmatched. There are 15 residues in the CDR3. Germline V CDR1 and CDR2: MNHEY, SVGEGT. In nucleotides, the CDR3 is TGTGCCAGCAGAATTAGCGGGGGGCCCTACAATGAGCAGTTCTTC. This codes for CASRISGGPYNEQFF.